This T cell receptor (beta chain) was recorded in a study of blood T cell repertoires in COVID-19. This clone was recorded a few times. Data came from immunoSEQ multiplex PCR; TCRdb stores just in-frame clones and leaves some out. The profile covers about 130,000 clones, with 60% to 85% appearing a single time and 20% to 25% taken by the ten largest. CDR3 size: 14 residues. V lost 1 base, J lost 0 bases, and 8 bases lay in between. Germline CDR1 reads SGHKS; CDR2 reads YYEKEE (reference sequence). The receptor was isolated from a man at least 80 years old with acute or convalescent COVID-19. Sequencing input: peripheral blood. The chain recombines TRBV5-5 with TRBJ2-7, with D unresolved. CDR3 nucleotide sequence: TGTGCCAGCAGCTTGCAGTATTTCTCCTACGAGCAGTACTTC. This gives the protein CASSLQYFSYEQYF.